One sample yielded the 20 T cell receptor beta chains listed below, sequenced in a study of identical twins. TCRdb used MiXCR to reprocess the 5' RACE reads, holding one entry per CDR3 protein. There are under 400,000 distinct CDR3 sequences in the sample; roughly 9% occur only once, and about 8.1% lies in the top ten. Sample: naive T cells sorted from blood. The receptors here all came from a woman in her 50s in good health.

This clonotype has a handful of counts. This rearrangement joins TRBV12-3 or TRBV12-4 to TRBJ1-4, with a tentative D call TRBD1 (5 bases). The V gene lost 5 bases and the J gene lost 7 bases, with 17 bases spanning the gap. The CDR3 spans 15 residues. CDR3 in DNA: TGTGCCAGCAGTCCTTCCGGGACTGGTGGTGAAAAACTGTTTTTT. Protein: CASSPSGTGGEKLFF.

This clonotype was counted only a few times. This rearrangement joins TRBV29-1 to TRBJ2-3; D is uncertain. V was trimmed by 8 bases and J by 0 bases, leaving 18 bases between them. Germline-derived CDR1 and CDR2 are SQVTM and ANQGSEA. This CDR3 has 15 residues. The CDR3: CSSLGKPSSTDTQYF. CDR3 DNA: TGCAGCTCCCTAGGGAAGCCCTCTAGCACAGATACGCAGTATTTT.

The gene calls are TRBV11-1 and TRBJ2-5; the match to TRBD2 covers 9 bases. This CDR3 is 15 amino acids long. Germline CDR1 reads SGHAT; CDR2 reads FQDESV (reference sequence). The V gene end was trimmed by 4 bases and the J gene end by 5 bases; junction bases not matched to a gene: 8. The CDR3, as DNA: TGTGCCAGCAGCTCACCGGGACTAGCATGGGAGACCCAGTACTTC. Its protein is CASSSPGLAWETQYF.

The genes are TRBV18 and TRBJ2-7; 8 bases map to TRBD2. The CDR3 has 12 residues. Losses at the gene ends were 4 bases for V and 9 bases for J; bases not matched to a gene: 5. From germline, CDR1 is KGHSH and CDR2 LQKENI. The CDR3 DNA follows: TGTGCCAGCTCACTTGCGGGGGGATGGCAGTACTTC. Its translation is CASSLAGGWQYF.

This clonotype was observed a few times. This rearrangement joins TRBV7-6 to TRBJ2-1; D gene uncertain. V lost 2 bases and J lost 7, with 12 bases in between. The CDR3 consists of 14 residues. Germline assignment: CDR1 SGHVS and CDR2 FNYEAQ. For the CDR3, the DNA is TGTGCCAGCAGCTTACCCCCCGATAGTAATGAGCAGTTCTTC. Protein: CASSLPPDSNEQFF.

In this sample, this clonotype turned up a few times. The chain joins TRBV2 to TRBJ2-4; D is perhaps TRBD2 (6 bases). CDR3 size: 13 residues. CDR1 and CDR2 from the germline V gene are SNHLY and FYNNEI. V was cut by 8 bases and J by 0 bases, with 8 bases left in between. This CDR3 reads CASWGLAKNIQYF. CDR3 nucleotides: TGTGCCAGCTGGGGACTAGCCAAAAACATTCAGTACTTC.

The chain is built from TRBV4-1 and TRBJ2-7; TRBD1 matches at 10 bases. This CDR3 has 14 residues. With V trimmed by 4 bases and J by 3 bases, 3 bases remained unmatched. Germline CDR1 is MGHRA and CDR2 is YSYEKL. The CDR3 loop is CASSRQGAHYEQYF. The CDR3, as DNA: TGCGCCAGCAGCCGACAGGGGGCCCACTACGAGCAGTACTTC.

This clonotype was found many times. The V gene is TRBV11-2, the J gene TRBJ1-1; D uncertain. The V end was cut by 4 bases, the J end by 11 bases, with 17 bases between. CDR1 is SGHAT, CDR2 FQNNGV, per germline. CDR3 length: 13 amino acids. CDR3 coding DNA: TGTGCCAGCAGCTCACGTGCAGTACGGTCGGCTTTCTTT. It is translated as CASSSRAVRSAFF.

The sample holds many counts of this clonotype. The chain employs TRBV12-3 or TRBV12-4 and TRBJ1-2, with a tentative D call TRBD1 (6 bases). The CDR3 runs 13 residues. V was trimmed by 3 bases and J by 4 bases, leaving 9 bases between them. CDR3 in DNA: TGTGCCAGCAGTTTCCGGGGGCCCTATGGCTACACCTTC. It yields the protein CASSFRGPYGYTF.

This clonotype was seen more than once but under ten times. Written as DNA, the CDR3 is TGTGCCAGCTCACCAAGTGTCCAAAGTTCACCCCTCCACTTT. Its protein is CASSPSVQSSPLHF. The chain combines TRBV18 with TRBJ1-6; D unresolved. Between the trimmed V and J ends, which lost 2 bases and 9 bases, there was a span of 11 bases. CDR1 and CDR2 from the germline V gene are KGHSH and LQKENI. The CDR3 is 14 residues long.

Only a few counts were recorded for this clonotype. The rearrangement uses TRBV5-1 and TRBJ2-7, with TRBD2 matching 11 bases. Trimming removed 3 bases from V and 3 bases from J; junction bases left unmatched: 8. This CDR3 has 16 residues. Looked up from germline, CDR1 is SGHRS and CDR2 is YFSETQ. The CDR3 is CASSSILAGGLYEQYF. Written as DNA, the CDR3 is TGCGCCAGCAGCTCCATTCTAGCGGGAGGCCTCTACGAGCAGTACTTC.

There are many counts of this clonotype. The chain has TRBV9 and TRBJ2-7; 8 nucleotides match TRBD2. The CDR3 is 14 residues long. V shed 0 bases and J 2 bases; nucleotides not matched to a gene: 1. The V gene's germline CDR1 is SGDLS and CDR2 YYNGEE. The CDR3 coding sequence is TGTGCCAGCAGCGTAGAGGGACTAGCCTACGAGCAGTACTTC. Its protein product is CASSVEGLAYEQYF.

This clonotype showed up many times. The gene calls are TRBV7-2 and TRBJ2-3; 8 bases map to TRBD2. The CDR3 has 15 amino acids. Looked up from germline, CDR1 is SGHTA and CDR2 is FQGNSA. Trimming at V came to 3 bases and at J to 3 bases, leaving 5 bases not matched to a gene. This chain's CDR3 is CASSLGGRTTDTQYF. The DNA for the CDR3 is TGTGCCAGCAGCTTGGGCGGGAGGACGACAGATACGCAGTATTTT.

The V call is TRBV29-1, the J call TRBJ2-2, with a tentative D call TRBD1 (6 bases). CDR1 and CDR2 from the germline V gene are SQVTM and ANQGSEA. Between the trimmed V and J ends, which lost 6 bases and 0 bases, there was a span of 11 bases. The CDR3 is 14 residues long. This chain's CDR3 is CSVGQNSNTGELFF. The CDR3, as DNA: TGCAGCGTCGGACAGAATTCGAACACCGGGGAGCTGTTTTTT.

There are many counts of this clonotype. The J gene is TRBJ2-3, the V gene TRBV7-9; possibly TRBD1 for D (6 bases). Germline V lookup: CDR1 SEHNR, CDR2 FQNEAQ (reference sequence). The CDR3 loop spans 15 amino acids. Trimming left V 5 bases short and J 1 base short, with 13 bases between. Here the CDR3 reads CASSKDSRRTDTQYF. The CDR3 DNA reads as TGTGCCAGCAGCAAGGACAGTCGCCGCACAGATACGCAGTATTTT.

The V call is TRBV27, the J call TRBJ2-7, with D perhaps assigned TRBD1 or TRBD2 (7 bases each). Trimming took off 2 bases at V and 3 bases at J, with 17 bases between the two ends. In germline, CDR1 is MNHEY, CDR2 SMNVEV (reference sequence). CDR3 length equals 16 residues. DNA for the CDR3: TGTGCCAGCAGTTTACTGCGTCAGGGGGGGTTCTACGAGCAGTACTTC. Its translation: CASSLLRQGGFYEQYF.

This clonotype was detected many times. The chain recombines TRBV12-3 or TRBV12-4 with TRBJ2-3, with 7 positions matching TRBD2. V lost 0 bases to trimming and J lost 6 bases; unmatched junction nucleotides: 9. CDR3 length: 16 residues. CDR3 bases: TGTGCCAGCAGTTTAGCGCGGGGAGCGGGATTGGATACGCAGTATTTT. Its translation: CASSLARGAGLDTQYF.

This clonotype was found many times. V usage is TRBV6-2 or TRBV6-3 and J usage is TRBJ1-2; possibly TRBD1 for D (5 bases). With 8 bases removed from V and 8 bases from J, the gap between germline ends came to 9 bases. This CDR3 has 10 residues. Germline V gene data show CDR1 as MNHEY and CDR2 as SVGEGT. The CDR3 is CASSQGGYTF. CDR3 nucleotide sequence: TGTGCCAGCTCCCAGGGCGGCTACACCTTC.

This clonotype was recorded at least ten times. The CDR3 nucleotides are TGCGCCAGCAGCCAAGAACCCTCCTGGTCCGGCTACACCTTC. Translation gives CASSQEPSWSGYTF. V gene TRBV4-1 combines with J gene TRBJ1-2; D is uncertain. The CDR3 runs to 14 residues. Deletions cut 0 bases from V and 8 bases from J, with 13 bases between. Per the germline V gene, CDR1 is MGHRA and CDR2 is YSYEKL.

The J gene is TRBJ1-2, the V gene TRBV5-6, with 7 nucleotides matching TRBD1. The CDR3 runs 13 residues. In germline, CDR1 is SGHDT, CDR2 YYEEEE. J was trimmed by 4 bases and V by 5 bases; bases with no gene match: 5. CDR3 residues: CASRLGQAYGYTF. DNA of the CDR3: TGTGCCAGCAGACTCGGACAGGCCTATGGCTACACCTTC.